The source of this TCR beta chain is a study of regulatory T cells in long-lasting Graves disease. The V end lost 4 bases, the J end lost 4 bases, and 13 bases lay between the germline ends. This CDR3 comprises 14 residues. Stated time point: newly diagnosed GD, antithyroid drugs for less than 3 months. Following extraction of RNA from PBMCs, that RNA was used to make the TCR library. Points on this clonotype: It may be a read error: a sequence one base away is much more abundant. It is likely a read error, because the conserved phenylalanine at the end of the CDR3 is missing.

The TCR beta library used iRepertoire HTBI primers with Arm-PCR amplification of CDR3. TCRdb fed the multiplex PCR reads into MiXCR, producing one record per CDR3 protein. The top ten hold 7.5% to 9% of the sample, which has roughly 520,000 distinct CDR3 sequences, around 12% seen once. Another study also made use of these data, one on T cells in Graves' hyperthyroidism and ophthalmopathy. As that study records: Ophthalmopathy prediction by the model preceded onset by a median about 6.5 months.

This TCR derives from a woman aged 25 to 39 with Graves disease. The chain couples TRBV12-3 or TRBV12-4 to TRBJ1-1; TRBD1 might be the D (5 bases). The specimen was peripheral blood mononuclear cells (PBMCs), collected at new diagnosis, from a patient treated with antithyroid drugs. The CDR3 loop reads CASSSFAGRTEAFL. CDR3 coding DNA: TGTGCCAGCAGTTCCTTTGCGGGGCGCACTGAAGCTTTCCTT.